Listed below are T cell receptor beta chains from one sample, sequenced in a study of T cell responses to AZD1222 COVID-19 vaccine. TCRdb keeps only in-frame clones here, not all; method: immunoSEQ multiplex PCR. Found here are about 170,000 clones, roughly 87% of them singletons; the top ten hold less than 3%. Sequencing was performed on peripheral blood, taken on day 0 of AZD1222 vaccination. All receptors derive from an adult in good health. CDR3s include the opening cysteine and the closing phenylalanine or tryptophan. Fields, in order: V gene, clone size, J gene, D gene, CDR3 DNA, CDR3 protein. D genes are given only for firm matches. Clone size is not always given. Where it is, it says once, few, many or a class for expanded clones.

>TRBV11-3|-|TRBJ2-1|-
TGTGCCAGCAGCTTAGATGGGACCCCCGGACGTTTCAACAATGAGCAGTTCTTC
CASSLDGTPGRFNNEQFF
>TRBV4-1|-|TRBJ2-7|-
TGCGCCAGCAGCCAAGGGGCAGGGTTTGCTCCCTACGAGCAGTACTTC
CASSQGAGFAPYEQYF
>TRBV12-3/TRBV12-4|-|TRBJ2-3|-
TGTGCCAGCAGACGGACATACCGACGGGAGTATTTT
CASRRTYRREYF
>TRBV24-1|-|TRBJ1-2|-
TGTGCCACCAGTGGGGGACAACTCTATGGCTACACCTTC
CATSGGQLYGYTF
>TRBV28|-|TRBJ1-2|-
TGTGCCAGCAGTTTTCTGACTCTCTATGGCTACACCTTC
CASSFLTLYGYTF
>TRBV18|-|TRBJ2-6|-
TGTGCCAGCTCACCGGCCCCTGGGGCCAACGTCCTGACTTTC
CASSPAPGANVLTF
>TRBV7-2|-|TRBJ2-2|-
TGTGCCAGCAGCTTAGTCACGGCCGGGGAGCTGTTTTTT
CASSLVTAGELFF
>TRBV19|-|TRBJ2-3|-
TGTGCCAGTAGTATTTACGGGCCGCCTCGGGGAGATACGCAGTATTTT
CASSIYGPPRGDTQYF
>TRBV27|-|TRBJ2-1|-
TGTGCCAGCACCCCCCACGGGGGAGGTGAGCAGTTCTTC
CASTPHGGGEQFF
>TRBV6-5|-|TRBJ1-2|-
TGTGCCAGCAGTTACTCCAAGATATCTAACTATGGCTACACCTTC
CASSYSKISNYGYTF
>TRBV6-1|-|TRBJ1-1|-
TGTGCCAGCAGTGAAGCGAGGGGGTTGCGCGGAACTGAAGCTTTCTTT
CASSEARGLRGTEAFF
>TRBV18|-|TRBJ1-1|TRBD1
TGTGCCAGCTCACTTTCGACAGGGCGAACTGAAGCTTTCTTT
CASSLSTGRTEAFF
>TRBV20-1|-|TRBJ2-1|-
TGCAGTGCTTGGATGAATGAGCAGTTCTTC
CSAWMNEQFF
>TRBV2|-|TRBJ2-2|TRBD2
TGTGCCAGCAGTGAGAGGTCTAGCGGGAGCGGGGAGCTGTTTTTT
CASSERSSGSGELFF
>TRBV7-2|-|TRBJ1-3|-
TGTGCCAGCAGCTTTGCCGGAAACACCATATATTTT
CASSFAGNTIYF
>TRBV18|once|TRBJ1-5|-
TGTGCCAGCTCTCTAGACAGCAATCAGCCCCAGCATTTT
CASSLDSNQPQHF
>TRBV12-5|-|TRBJ1-1|-
TGTGCTAGTGGCCCCAGGGGTGGGCTTACTGAAGCTTTCTTT
CASGPRGGLTEAFF
>TRBV5-1|-|TRBJ2-1|-
TGCGCCAGCAGCCCGACGGGGTATTCCTACAATGAGCAGTTCTTC
CASSPTGYSYNEQFF
>TRBV24-1|-|TRBJ2-2|-
TGTGCCACCAGCCTGGGGGCCGGGGAGCTGTTTTTT
CATSLGAGELFF
>TRBV4-2|-|TRBJ2-3|TRBD2
TGTGCCAGCAGCCCCCTAGCGGGAGGGCGGAACACAGATACGCAGTATTTT
CASSPLAGGRNTDTQYF
>TRBV6-5|-|TRBJ1-5|TRBD1
TGTGCCAGCAGGCGGGACAGGGGGCTGAATCAGCCCCAGCATTTT
CASRRDRGLNQPQHF
>TRBV20-1|-|TRBJ2-7|TRBD2
TGCAGTGCTAGGACCCCCGGGGGGGACTTC
CSARTPGGDF
>TRBV5-1|-|TRBJ1-2|-
TGCGCCAGCAGCGTGCAGGAAGGTTGGGGCTACACCTTC
CASSVQEGWGYTF
>TRBV19|-|TRBJ1-1|-
TGTGCCACCCTCTGGGGGCCTGAAGCTTTCTTT
CATLWGPEAFF